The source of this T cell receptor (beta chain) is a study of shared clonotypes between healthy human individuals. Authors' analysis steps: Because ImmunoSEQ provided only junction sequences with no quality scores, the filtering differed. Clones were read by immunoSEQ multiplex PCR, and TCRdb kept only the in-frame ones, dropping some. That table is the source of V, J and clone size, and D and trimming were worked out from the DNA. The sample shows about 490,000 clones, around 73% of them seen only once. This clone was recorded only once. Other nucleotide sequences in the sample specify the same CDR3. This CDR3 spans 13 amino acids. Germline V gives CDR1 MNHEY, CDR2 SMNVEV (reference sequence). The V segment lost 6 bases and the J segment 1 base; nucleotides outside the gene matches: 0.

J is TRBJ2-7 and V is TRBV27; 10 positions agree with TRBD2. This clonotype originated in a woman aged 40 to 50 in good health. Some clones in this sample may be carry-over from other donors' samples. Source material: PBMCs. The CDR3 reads CASRLAGSYEQYF. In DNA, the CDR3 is TGTGCCAGCAGACTAGCGGGATCCTACGAGCAGTACTTC.